Below are 30 T cell receptor beta chains sequenced from a single sample in a study of post-analysis software for immune sequencing data. No antigens are known for them. Unique molecular identifiers were built into the TCR beta cDNA libraries. From the PCR reads, TCRdb called clonotypes with MiXCR, one entry per CDR3 protein. There are a few hundred thousand distinct CDR3 sequences in the sample; around a third occur only once, and less than 6% lies in the top ten. General study points: In patients, about 5 TRBV segments were more frequent than in controls, with TRBV5-6, TRBV5-1 and TRBV20-1 among them.

The sequenced sample was blood. Receptors originate from a girl between 2 and 17 years old with multiple sclerosis.

The gene calls are TRBV7-2 and TRBJ2-1; no clear D. The germline V and J ends were trimmed by 0 bases and 7 bases, with 10 bases remaining between them. Germline V gene sequence: CDR1 SGHTA, CDR2 FQGNSA. The CDR3 runs to 14 residues. CDR3 bases: TGTGCCAGCAGCTTAGCGTTGTCACTGAATGAGCAGTTCTTC. Protein product: CASSLALSLNEQFF. Based on the CDR3 plus reference TRBV7-2 and TRBJ2-1, the full variable domain is GAGVSQSPSNKVTEKGKDVELRCDPISGHTALYWYRQSLGQGLEFLIYFQGNSAPDKSGLPSDRFSAERTGGSVSTLTIQRTQQEDSAVYLCASSLALSLNEQFFGPGTRLTVL.

J is TRBJ1-6 and V is TRBV7-2; D possibly corresponds to TRBD1 (6 bases). Germline V CDR1 and CDR2: SGHTA, FQGNSA. The CDR3 contains 16 residues. V was clipped by 5 bases and J by 10 bases, with 21 bases between them. This CDR3 reads CASSRRQAPQGSPLHF. CDR3 nucleotide sequence: TGTGCCAGCAGCCGCAGACAGGCGCCCCAAGGATCACCCCTCCACTTT.

The J gene is TRBJ1-6, the V gene TRBV20-1; no definite D call. V lost 0 bases and J lost 7, with 10 bases in between. This CDR3 has 14 residues. Germline V CDR1 and CDR2: DFQATT, SNEGSKA (reference sequence). CDR3 residues: CSARDPDGNSPLHF. CDR3 nucleotide sequence: TGCAGTGCTAGAGATCCGGACGGGAATTCACCCCTCCACTTT.

The rearrangement links TRBV5-6 to TRBJ2-7; 11 bases line up with TRBD2. This CDR3 has 17 amino acids. In germline, CDR1 is SGHDT, CDR2 YYEEEE. Trimming took 0 bases from V and 4 from J; bases not matched to a gene: 9. The CDR3 loop is CASSLDTLAGDFYEQYF. The CDR3 DNA is TGTGCCAGCAGCTTGGATACACTAGCGGGGGACTTTTACGAGCAGTACTTC.

V usage is TRBV2 and J usage is TRBJ2-1, with 8 bases aligning to TRBD2. From germline, CDR1 is SNHLY and CDR2 FYNNEI. The CDR3 extends over 16 amino acids. V trimming: 6 bases; J trimming: 0 bases; junction bases outside the gene matches: 7. CDR3 sequence reads: CASSQRGTPSYNEQFF. The CDR3 nucleotides are TGTGCCAGCAGCCAGCGGGGGACCCCCTCCTACAATGAGCAGTTCTTC.

The rearrangement joins TRBV20-1 to TRBJ2-5; D possibly corresponds to TRBD2 (6 bases). V was pared by 0 bases and J by 5 bases, with 13 bases between. Germline loops: CDR1 DFQATT, CDR2 SNEGSKA (reference sequence). CDR3 length equals 14 residues. CDR3 coding DNA: TGCAGTGCTAGAGAGGGAGCGGGCTACGAGACCCAGTACTTC. Translation: CSAREGAGYETQYF.

This chain links TRBV7-2 with TRBJ2-6, with D uncertain. Germline-derived CDR1 and CDR2 are SGHTA and FQGNSA. V lost 5 bases and J 4 bases, leaving 12 bases between the germline ends. The CDR3 runs 15 residues. Here the CDR3 reads CASSPVGGGANVLTF. The CDR3 DNA follows: TGTGCCAGCAGCCCCGTCGGTGGCGGGGCCAACGTCCTGACTTTC.

This clonotype was recorded once. This chain joins TRBV20-1 and TRBJ2-1, with 11 positions matching TRBD1. J lost 9 bases, V lost 6 bases, and 7 bases had no gene match. Germline V lookup: CDR1 DFQATT, CDR2 SNEGSKA (reference sequence). The length of the CDR3 is 13 residues. The CDR3 DNA is TGCAGTGCCCCGGACAGGGGGCCTGGTGAGCAGTTCTTC. Its translation: CSAPDRGPGEQFF.

About this clonotype: This could be a read error, since a much larger clone is one nucleotide away. V gene TRBV6-5 combines with J gene TRBJ2-5; TRBD1 might be the D (6 bases). From germline, CDR1 is MNHEY and CDR2 SVGAGI. Trimming took off 6 bases at V and 11 bases at J, with 19 bases between the two ends. This CDR3 is built from 13 residues. This CDR3 is CASSPRTDNEQYF. CDR3 nucleotides: TGTGCCAGCAGCCCAAGGACAGACAATGAGCAGTACTTC.

This clonotype showed up just a few times. This CDR3 reads CASSYGRFSGTGKSGYTF. The DNA of the CDR3 is TGTGCCAGCAGTTACGGTAGATTCTCGGGGACAGGGAAGAGTGGCTACACCTTC. The J gene is TRBJ1-2, the V gene TRBV6-6; TRBD1 aligns across 9 bases. Germline V gene lookup returns CDR1 MNHNY and CDR2 SVGAGI (reference sequence). The CDR3 contains 18 residues. V lost 2 bases, J lost 7 bases, and 17 bases stayed unmatched.

The V gene is TRBV9, the J gene TRBJ2-1; TRBD2 matches at 12 bases. The germline V gene encodes CDR1 SGDLS and CDR2 YYNGEE. This CDR3 spans 15 amino acids. V gave up 4 bases and J gave up 7 bases; unmatched junction bases: 6. For the CDR3, the DNA is TGTGCCAGCAGCCCGCGGACTAGCGGGGCGAATGAGCAGTTCTTC. It translates to CASSPRTSGANEQFF.

To note about this clonotype: Possible read error: a much larger clone is one base away. V and J are TRBV5-5 and TRBJ2-1, with 10 bases fitting TRBD2. The CDR3 covers 16 residues. With V trimmed by 4 bases and J by 13 bases, 17 bases remained unmatched. The germline CDR1 and CDR2 sequences are SGHKS and YYEKEE (reference sequence). The CDR3 DNA reads as TGTGCCAGCAGCCTGGGACTAGCGACCGTTCAAGAGACCCAGTTCTTC. Protein sequence: CASSLGLATVQETQFF. Full variable domain (missing parts from reference TRBV5-5 and TRBJ2-1): DAGVTQSPTHLIKTRGQQVTLRCSPISGHKSVSWYQQVLGQGPQFIFQYYEKEERGRGNFPDRFSARQFPNYSSELNVNALLLGDSALYLCASSLGLATVQETQFFGPGTRLTVL.

CDR3 protein: CASRKTGFGEQYF. The CDR3 DNA is TGTGCCAGCAGAAAAACAGGGTTTGGCGAGCAGTACTTC. This sequence joins TRBV6-5 and TRBJ2-5; possible D gene TRBD1, 6 bases. The DNA end favors TRBJ2-7, so the J call may be wrong. The CDR3 is 13 amino acids. Per germline, CDR1 MNHEY and CDR2 SVGAGI.

The chain employs TRBV3-1 and TRBJ1-2; perhaps TRBD1 as D (5 bases). This CDR3 has 14 residues. V was cut by 3 bases and J by 3 bases, with 11 bases left in between. The germline V gene has CDR1 LGHDT and CDR2 YNNKEL (reference sequence). CDR3 region: CASSHGTVDYGYTF. The CDR3 DNA reads as TGTGCCAGCAGCCATGGGACGGTCGACTATGGCTACACCTTC.

The chain is built from TRBV6-2 or TRBV6-3 and TRBJ2-3; 10 bases line up with TRBD2. The CDR3 extends over 17 amino acids. Germline CDR1 MNHEY, CDR2 SVGEGT. Trimming cost V 2 bases and J 7 bases; bases outside gene matches: 12. For the CDR3, the DNA is TGTGCCAGCAGTTACACCGAGCGGGGGGGGTCCTCCTATACGCAGTATTTT. Amino acids: CASSYTERGGSSYTQYF.

J is TRBJ2-3 and V is TRBV5-6; D is unclear. The ends were cut back, 0 bases at V and 6 bases at J, with 14 bases in the middle. The CDR3 loop spans 15 amino acids. Per the germline V gene, CDR1 is SGHDT and CDR2 is YYEEEE. The CDR3 is CASSLGSGLGDTQYF. CDR3 sequence (DNA): TGTGCCAGCAGCTTGGGCTCCGGATTGGGGGATACGCAGTATTTT.

This chain connects TRBV20-1 to TRBJ2-1, with 7 bases aligning to TRBD1. Germline-derived CDR1 and CDR2 are DFQATT and SNEGSKA (reference sequence). The CDR3 runs 13 residues. The V segment lost 6 bases and the J segment 7 bases; nucleotides outside the gene matches: 9. The CDR3 DNA reads as TGCAGTGCAGCGAGGGGGCGAAGGAATGAGCAGTTCTTC. Translation: CSAARGRRNEQFF.

The V gene is TRBV6-4, the J gene TRBJ2-5, with 11 bases aligning to TRBD2. The CDR3 is made up of 18 amino acids. CDR1 is MRHNA, CDR2 SNTAGT, per germline. The trim removed 2 bases at V and 3 bases at J, leaving 11 bases unmatched. The CDR3 reads CASSDPGLAGRGEETQYF. The CDR3 DNA is TGTGCCAGCAGTGACCCTGGACTAGCGGGCCGGGGGGAAGAGACCCAGTACTTC.

This clonotype occurred a few times. This chain links TRBV5-1 with TRBJ2-1, with D tentatively TRBD1 (6 bases). The V end was cut by 4 bases, the J end by 7 bases, with 24 bases between. Germline assignment: CDR1 SGHRS and CDR2 YFSETQ. The length of the CDR3 is 17 residues. CDR3 loop: CASSQGLEFPVGNEQFF. Written as DNA, the CDR3 is TGCGCCAGCAGCCAGGGGCTAGAGTTCCCAGTGGGGAATGAGCAGTTCTTC.

This clonotype was counted between two and nine times. This chain joins TRBV6-6 and TRBJ1-2; D might be TRBD1 (6 bases). Trimming removed 6 bases at V and 8 bases at J, with 16 bases between. Germline CDR1 and CDR2: MNHNY and SVGAGI (reference sequence). The CDR3 sequence is 13 residues long. The chain's CDR3 is CASSFLTGIGYTF. The CDR3 DNA is TGTGCCAGCAGCTTCTTAACAGGGATCGGCTACACCTTC.

This chain connects TRBV11-2 to TRBJ2-5; 9 bases align to TRBD1. Germline V gene sequence: CDR1 SGHAT, CDR2 FQNNGV. The V segment lost 7 bases and the J segment 2 bases; nucleotides outside the gene matches: 11. The CDR3 is 16 amino acids. This CDR3 is CASTLTGGRGQETQYF. CDR3 DNA sequence: TGTGCCAGCACCCTAACAGGGGGCCGGGGTCAAGAGACCCAGTACTTC.

This clonotype was seen a few times. The J gene is TRBJ2-3, the V gene TRBV9; 7 bases align to TRBD1. The CDR3 length is 17 residues. V trimming: 1 base; J trimming: 5 bases; junction bases outside the gene matches: 13. Germline V lookup: CDR1 SGDLS, CDR2 YYNGEE. CDR3 coding DNA: TGTGCCAGCAGCGTATCTCCTCGACAGGGTAGTGGAGATACGCAGTATTTT. Translating it yields CASSVSPRQGSGDTQYF.

V and J are TRBV5-1 and TRBJ1-6; 11 bases are a match to TRBD1. This CDR3 is 15 amino acids long. V lost 4 bases and J lost 6; bases outside the gene matches: 3. The germline gives CDR1 SGHRS, CDR2 YFSETQ. In DNA form, the CDR3 reads TGCGCCAGCAGCCCCGGACAGGGGGCTAATTCACCCCTCCACTTT. The encoded protein is CASSPGQGANSPLHF.

The rearrangement joins TRBV7-9 to TRBJ1-1, with D hard to call. V was shortened by 3 bases and J by 4 bases, with 9 bases between the two germline ends. The CDR3 consists of 13 residues. Germline-derived CDR1 and CDR2 are SEHNR and FQNEAQ (reference sequence). CDR3 amino acids: CASSLGTRTEAFF. DNA for the CDR3: TGTGCCAGCAGCTTGGGCACTCGCACTGAAGCTTTCTTT.

Only one count was recorded for this clonotype. Germline and junction disagree at one end, which may indicate a read error. The chain couples TRBV7-8 to TRBJ2-3; possibly TRBD1 or TRBD2 for D (5 bases each). CDR1 SGHVS and CDR2 FQNEAQ come from the germline V gene. The CDR3 has 14 amino acids. The CDR3 protein is CTSSLGDLTDTQYF. The CDR3 nucleotides are TGTACCAGCAGCTTAGGGGACCTCACAGATACGCAGTATTTT.

This clonotype turned up a few times. The chain uses TRBV10-3 and TRBJ1-5; 7 nucleotides align to TRBD1. The V gene's germline CDR1 is ENHRY and CDR2 SYGVKD. This CDR3 is built from 15 residues. V lost 8 bases, J lost 2 bases, and 9 bases stayed unmatched. The CDR3 region is CAIGEGGQGNQPQHF. In DNA form, the CDR3 reads TGTGCCATCGGGGAGGGAGGACAGGGCAATCAGCCCCAGCATTTT.

The gene calls are TRBV24-1 and TRBJ2-4; D perhaps matches TRBD1 (5 bases). Germline V gives CDR1 KGHDR, CDR2 SFDVKD. The CDR3 has 17 residues. V was cut by 0 bases and J by 6 bases, with 17 bases left in between. The CDR3 coding sequence is TGTGCCACCAGTGATTTGTATATTGGACACAACCCAAACATTCAGTACTTC. Its translation is CATSDLYIGHNPNIQYF.

The chain employs TRBV10-3 and TRBJ2-3, with D possibly being TRBD2 (5 bases). The CDR3 is 16 amino acids. The germline V and J ends were trimmed by 3 bases and 2 bases, with 15 bases remaining between them. Germline values: CDR1 ENHRY, CDR2 SYGVKD. The chain's CDR3 is CAISDPASGDTDTQYF. In DNA form, the CDR3 reads TGTGCCATCAGTGACCCCGCGTCCGGGGACACAGATACGCAGTATTTT.

This clonotype came up a few times. J is TRBJ1-6 and V is TRBV21-1; the D call in the table, TRBD1, was not verified against the DNA. TRBV21-1 is termed a pseudogene. This CDR3 is 16 amino acids long. CDR3 region: CASSKARGDSRSPLHF. For the CDR3, the DNA is TGTGCCAGCAGCAAAGCGCGCGGGGACAGTCGGTCACCCCTCCACTTT.

This chain connects TRBV24-1 to TRBJ2-1; D gene uncertain. The germline gives CDR1 KGHDR, CDR2 SFDVKD. Trimming pared 4 bases from V and 7 bases from J, leaving 10 bases between. The CDR3 extends over 13 amino acids. The CDR3 region has the DNA TGTGCCACCAGTGACCCAATGACAAATGAGCAGTTCTTC. This translates into CATSDPMTNEQFF.